This passage covers 21 T cell receptor beta chains from one sample sequenced in a study of blood T cell repertoires in COVID-19. Sequencing used immunoSEQ multiplex PCR; TCRdb keeps in-frame clones, though not all of them. The table records 250,000 to 350,000 clones, 80% to 95% of them present only once. Material for sequencing was peripheral blood. These receptors all stem from a woman aged 25-40 years with COVID-19, enrolled during active disease.

The gene calls are TRBV5-6 and TRBJ2-2; 8 nucleotides align to TRBD1. CDR3 size: 15 residues. V trimming: 3 bases; J trimming: 6 bases; junction bases outside the gene matches: 7. Germline V gene lookup returns CDR1 SGHDT and CDR2 YYEEEE. The DNA of the CDR3 is TGTGCCAGCAGCTCTTTCAGGGGGCAGTCCGGGGAGCTGTTTTTT. This translates into CASSSFRGQSGELFF.

The chain employs TRBV19 and TRBJ1-2, with 9 bases fitting TRBD1. The V gene end was trimmed by 5 bases and the J gene end by 0 bases; junction bases not matched to a gene: 10. CDR1 and CDR2 (germline): LNHDA, SQIVND (reference sequence). The CDR3 is made up of 17 amino acids. This chain's CDR3 is CASSARQGGRANYGYTF. The CDR3 nucleotides are TGTGCCAGTAGTGCTCGACAGGGGGGGCGAGCTAACTATGGCTACACCTTC. The full variable domain, its missing parts supplied by reference TRBV19 and TRBJ1-2, is DGGITQSPKYLFRKEGQNVTLSCEQNLNHDAMYWYRQDPGQGLRLIYYSQIVNDFQKGDIAEGYSVSREKKESFPLTVTSAQKNPTAFYLCASSARQGGRANYGYTFGSGTRLTVV.

This rearrangement joins TRBV2 to TRBJ2-3; 7 bases match TRBD1. Germline trimming cut 5 bases from V and 3 bases from J; bases unmatched to any gene: 8. Germline V gene sequence: CDR1 SNHLY, CDR2 FYNNEI. The CDR3 is made up of 15 amino acids. In DNA, the CDR3 is TGTGCCAGCAGTATTAGACAGGGATGGACAGATACGCAGTATTTT. Translating gives CASSIRQGWTDTQYF. Variable domain in full (rest from reference TRBV2 and TRBJ2-3): EPEVTQTPSHQVTQMGQEVILRCVPISNHLYFYWYRQILGQKVEFLVSFYNNEISEKSEIFDDQFSVERPDGSNFTLKIRSTKLEDSAMYFCASSIRQGWTDTQYFGPGTRLTVL.

The CDR3 bases are TGTGCCAGCAGCAAAGCGTTACTAGATAAGAGCACAGATACGCAGTATTTT. Translating it yields CASSKALLDKSTDTQYF. J is TRBJ2-3 and V is TRBV21-1; TRBD2 was called by the table and not checked on the DNA. TRBV21-1 is a documented pseudogene. The CDR3 runs 17 residues.

This chain uses TRBV7-6 with TRBJ1-1, with D possibly being TRBD1 (5 bases). The V and J ends lost 5 bases and 4 bases respectively, with 17 bases between them. Germline V gene data show CDR1 as SGHVS and CDR2 as FNYEAQ. The CDR3 loop spans 15 amino acids. CDR3 nucleotide sequence: TGTGCCAGCAGCACCGGCACGGGGGAGGGCACTGAAGCTTTCTTT. Amino acids: CASSTGTGEGTEAFF.

The rearrangement uses TRBV4-1 and TRBJ2-1, with 9 bases matching TRBD1. The CDR3 sequence is 16 residues long. CDR1 and CDR2 from the germline V gene are MGHRA and YSYEKL. V lost 0 bases, J lost 7 bases, and 7 bases stayed unmatched. The CDR3 bases are TGCGCCAGCAGCCAAGACGGACAGGGGACTTGGAATGAGCAGTTCTTC. Translating gives CASSQDGQGTWNEQFF.

The rearrangement joins TRBV7-9 to TRBJ1-6; TRBD1 aligns across 12 bases. V trimming: 5 bases; J trimming: 7 bases; junction bases outside the gene matches: 12. Germline V gene data show CDR1 as SEHNR and CDR2 as FQNEAQ (reference sequence). This CDR3 region has 18 residues. CDR3 in amino acids: CASSHSGTGGSGNSPLHF. The CDR3 DNA is TGTGCCAGCAGCCACTCCGGGACAGGGGGCTCGGGCAATTCACCCCTCCACTTT. The variable domain in full, completed from reference TRBV7-9 and TRBJ1-6, reads DTGVSQNPRHKITKRGQNVTFRCDPISEHNRLYWYRQTLGQGPEFLTYFQNEAQLEKSRLLSDRFSAERPKGSFSTLEIQRTEQGDSAMYLCASSHSGTGGSGNSPLHFGNGTRLTVT.

The chain recombines TRBV27 with TRBJ1-1, with 7 bases identical to TRBD1. The ends lost 7 bases at V and 1 base at J; junction bases unmatched: 15. The CDR3 sequence is 17 residues long. Germline CDR1 is MNHEY and CDR2 is SMNVEV (reference sequence). The CDR3 DNA sequence: TGTGCCAGCACCCAAAACAGGGGCCGTTCTGAGAACACTGAAGCTTTCTTT. Translating gives CASTQNRGRSENTEAFF.

The chain joins TRBV5-4 to TRBJ2-1; weak D call: TRBD2 (7 bases). Trimming pared 4 bases from V and 5 bases from J, leaving 16 bases between. This CDR3 has 15 amino acids. CDR1 and CDR2 from the germline V gene are SGHNT and YYREEE (reference sequence). The CDR3 here is CASSPGGQGNNEQFF. The CDR3 coding sequence is TGTGCCAGCAGCCCCGGGGGGCAGGGTAACAATGAGCAGTTCTTC.

The rearrangement joins TRBV6-5 to TRBJ1-2; TRBD1 matches at 11 bases. The CDR3 covers 15 residues. J gave up 6 bases and V 6 bases, and 9 bases lay outside the gene matches. CDR1 is MNHEY, CDR2 SVGAGI, per germline. Written as DNA, the CDR3 is TGTGCCAGCAGAAGACATGGACAGGGGGCGAATGGCTACACCTTC. This codes for CASRRHGQGANGYTF.

J is TRBJ2-7 and V is TRBV7-8; D might be TRBD2 (6 bases). There are 13 residues in the CDR3. With 5 bases removed from V and 3 bases from J, the gap between germline ends came to 11 bases. Germline-derived CDR1 and CDR2 are SGHVS and FQNEAQ. The DNA of the CDR3 is TGTGCCAGCAGCCCCGGGAGAAACTACGAGCAGTACTTC. It encodes CASSPGRNYEQYF.

This rearrangement joins TRBV18 to TRBJ1-2, with D unclear. V lost 3 bases and J 0 bases, leaving 11 bases between the germline ends. Germline values: CDR1 KGHSH, CDR2 LQKENI. The CDR3 totals 15 residues. The CDR3 sequence is CASSPYTDPNYGYTF. DNA of the CDR3: TGTGCCAGCTCACCTTACACCGATCCTAACTATGGCTACACCTTC.

V gene TRBV27 combines with J gene TRBJ2-7; a possible D gene is TRBD2 (5 bases). Trimming took 1 base from V and 0 from J, leaving 7 bases between them. The CDR3 extends over 14 amino acids. Per the germline V gene, CDR1 is MNHEY and CDR2 is SMNVEV (reference sequence). Here the CDR3 DNA reads TGTGCCAGCAGTTTATTAGCGTCCTCCTACGAGCAGTACTTC. Its translation is CASSLLASSYEQYF.

Turning to this clone: Other nucleotide sequences in the sample specify the same CDR3. The chain carries TRBV5-1 and TRBJ1-4; 10 bases align to TRBD1. The germline V gene has CDR1 SGHRS and CDR2 YFSETQ. V lost 4 bases and J lost 8; bases outside the gene matches: 5. The CDR3 loop spans 14 amino acids. The CDR3 protein is CASSPGQGEEKLFF. DNA for the CDR3: TGCGCCAGCAGCCCCGGACAGGGGGAAGAAAAACTGTTTTTT.

The V call is TRBV27, the J call TRBJ2-6; D is possibly TRBD2 (6 bases). The CDR3 covers 19 residues. Trimming left V 2 bases short and J 0 bases short, with 17 bases between. Germline-derived CDR1 and CDR2 are MNHEY and SMNVEV (reference sequence). The CDR3 DNA reads as TGTGCCAGCAGTTTAGTAAGGTTCCGGAGGGCCTCTGGGGCCAACGTCCTGACTTTC. It encodes CASSLVRFRRASGANVLTF.

V and J are TRBV7-9 and TRBJ2-7; 9 positions match TRBD2. From germline, CDR1 is SEHNR and CDR2 FQNEAQ (reference sequence). This CDR3 comprises 17 residues. The junction had 12 bases not matched to a gene; V was cut back by 4 bases and J by 2 bases. DNA of the CDR3: TGTGCCAGCAGCTCCACCCTCGGGGCTAGCGGGACCTACGAGCAGTACTTC. This translates into CASSSTLGASGTYEQYF. Supplemented by reference TRBV7-9 and TRBJ2-7, the full variable domain reads DTGVSQNPRHKITKRGQNVTFRCDPISEHNRLYWYRQTLGQGPEFLTYFQNEAQLEKSRLLSDRFSAERPKGSFSTLEIQRTEQGDSAMYLCASSSTLGASGTYEQYFGPGTRLTVT.

CDR3 nucleotide sequence: TGCGCCAGCAGTGGACTAGCGGATATGTACGAGCAGTACTTC. Translated: CASSGLADMYEQYF. The gene calls are TRBV10-1 and TRBJ2-7, with TRBD2 identical over 9 bases. The CDR3 consists of 14 residues. CDR1 WNHNN and CDR2 SYGVQD come from the germline V gene (reference sequence). V lost 4 bases and J lost 4; bases outside the gene matches: 5.

The rearrangement links TRBV27 to TRBJ1-5, with 7 bases that match TRBD1. The trim removed 5 bases at V and 7 bases at J, leaving 5 bases unmatched. Germline V gene lookup returns CDR1 MNHEY and CDR2 SMNVEV (reference sequence). This CDR3 is built from 13 residues. This CDR3 is CASSARGGQPQHF. The CDR3 DNA follows: TGTGCCAGCAGTGCACGAGGGGGCCAGCCCCAGCATTTT.

V usage is TRBV4-1 and J usage is TRBJ1-5, with 9 bases fitting TRBD1. The V gene's germline CDR1 is MGHRA and CDR2 YSYEKL. J was trimmed by 9 bases and V by 0 bases; bases with no gene match: 15. The CDR3 length is 18 residues. CDR3 amino acids: CASSQDQAGTGSIRPQHF. The CDR3 DNA reads as TGCGCCAGCAGCCAAGATCAGGCAGGGACAGGGTCAATCCGGCCCCAGCATTTT.

This chain uses TRBV5-5 with TRBJ2-2, with a tentative D call TRBD2 (5 bases). V was pared by 1 base and J by 6 bases, with 10 bases between. Germline-derived CDR1 and CDR2 are SGHKS and YYEKEE (reference sequence). The CDR3 runs to 14 residues. DNA of the CDR3: TGTGCCAGCAGCTTGCGTGGTAGCGCCGGGGAGCTGTTTTTT. This codes for CASSLRGSAGELFF.

CDR3 in amino acids: CASSLSASGAVVGLFF. The CDR3 region has the DNA TGTGCCAGCAGCTTATCGGCTAGCGGGGCGGTTGTAGGGTTGTTCTTC. V and J are TRBV7-9 and TRBJ2-1; 9 nucleotides line up with TRBD2. Germline V lookup: CDR1 SEHNR, CDR2 FQNEAQ (reference sequence). Trimming at V came to 2 bases and at J to 15 bases, leaving 17 bases not matched to a gene. CDR3 length equals 16 residues.